The source of this TCR beta chain is a study of blood T cell repertoires in COVID-19. Authors' methods: From reference gene primer amplification, estimates of nucleated cell counts were derived. The table came from immunoSEQ multiplex PCR; TCRdb's copy has only in-frame clones and leaves some out. V, J and clone size are taken as reported in that table, and D and trimming were inferred from the DNA itself. The sample lists 90,000 or so clones; roughly 87% were seen once. V was cut by 0 bases and J by 5 bases, with 13 bases left in between. Looked up from germline, CDR1 is ENHRY and CDR2 is SYGVKD. The CDR3 has 15 residues.

The rearrangement joins TRBV10-3 to TRBJ2-5; possibly TRBD2 for D (5 bases). The specimen sequenced was peripheral blood. The clonotype originates from a woman aged 80 or over with active COVID-19. CDR3 coding DNA: TGTGCCATCAGTGAGTCGACCGGGGATGTCGAGACCCAGTACTTC. It specifies CAISESTGDVETQYF.